This TCR beta chain was profiled in a study of shared clonotypes between healthy human individuals. Across the whole study: Each donor's CD4 naive and CD4 memory cells filled three plates apiece, CD8 naive two, and CD8 memory one. General study findings and limits: Memory subsets generally showed smaller estimated richness than naive subsets did. Several donors held approximately 4.6% of naive CD4 clonotypes in common.

The assay was immunoSEQ multiplex PCR, and TCRdb's table has in-frame clones only and misses some. The data show a few million clones, 90% to 95% seen once. The germline gives CDR1 SGHAT, CDR2 FQNNGV. Trimming removed 4 bases from V and 5 bases from J; junction bases left unmatched: 6. CDR3 size: 15 residues. Worth noting for this clone: Its antigen is undetermined.

This receptor was obtained from a man aged 18-30 years in good health. Material: naive CD4+ T cells sorted from blood. As to subset: CD45RA+ positively selected. This chain links TRBV11-2 with TRBJ1-2; TRBD1 aligns across 11 bases. The CDR3 sequence: CASSSGTGGRYGYTF. For the CDR3, the DNA is TGTGCCAGCAGCTCCGGGACAGGGGGAAGGTATGGCTACACCTTC. The whole variable domain, filled in from reference TRBV11-2 and TRBJ1-2, reads EAGVAQSPRYKIIEKRQSVAFWCNPISGHATLYWYQQILGQGPKLLIQFQNNGVVDDSQLPKDRFSAERLKGVDSTLKIQPAKLEDSAVYLCASSSGTGGRYGYTFGSGTRLTVV.